The 13 T cell receptor beta chains below all came from one sample that was sequenced in a study of graft-versus-host responses after intestinal transplantation. Intraepithelial and lamina propria lymphocytes were isolated from graft specimens. Data came from immunoSEQ multiplex PCR; TCRdb stores just in-frame clones and leaves some out. The table includes just under 65,000 clones, about nine tenths detected once. Specimen: ileum tissue, collected around 350 days after transplant. These receptors all stem from a human patient who received an intestinal transplant, so some T cells may come from the graft donor.

The CDR3 coding sequence is TGTGCCAGTACCAGTACCCCCACCGGGACAGCTAACTATGGCTACACCTTC. This gives the protein CASTSTPTGTANYGYTF. The rearrangement joins TRBV19 to TRBJ1-2; 7 bases align to TRBD1. The CDR3 runs to 17 residues. The junction had 14 bases not matched to a gene; V was cut back by 7 bases and J by 0 bases. Germline CDR1 is LNHDA and CDR2 is SQIVND (reference sequence).

The rearrangement joins TRBV28 to TRBJ1-1; TRBD1 agrees at 12 bases. The germline V gene has CDR1 MDHEN and CDR2 SYDVKM. V lost 7 bases to trimming and J lost 1 base; unmatched junction nucleotides: 7. The CDR3 extends over 16 amino acids. The CDR3 DNA is TGTGCCAGCAAAATACCGGGACAGGGGGCGAACACTGAAGCTTTCTTT. It is translated as CASKIPGQGANTEAFF.

This sequence joins TRBV9 and TRBJ2-1; weak D call: TRBD1 (6 bases). Germline V gene lookup returns CDR1 SGDLS and CDR2 YYNGEE. V lost 0 bases to trimming and J lost 2 bases, with 12 bases between them. The CDR3 covers 16 residues. The CDR3 DNA reads as TGTGCCAGCAGCGTAGATCCTCAGGGGACCTACAATGAGCAGTTCTTC. Translated, it gives CASSVDPQGTYNEQFF.

The count of this clone is one. The CDR3 sequence: CASSPLPDIYGYTF. The CDR3 DNA sequence: TGTGCCAGCAGCCCCCTGCCTGACATCTATGGCTACACCTTC. The chain joins TRBV7-9 to TRBJ1-2; D is undetermined. V was trimmed by 5 bases and J by 4 bases, leaving 14 bases between them. The CDR3 spans 14 residues. Germline V gives CDR1 SEHNR, CDR2 FQNEAQ (reference sequence). The complete variable domain, with remaining parts taken from reference TRBV7-9 and TRBJ1-2, reads DTGVSQNPRHKITKRGQNVTFRCDPISEHNRLYWYRQTLGQGPEFLTYFQNEAQLEKSRLLSDRFSAERPKGSFSTLEIQRTEQGDSAMYLCASSPLPDIYGYTFGSGTRLTVV.

This clone was seen once. The chain has TRBV28 and TRBJ2-3; D may be TRBD2 (6 bases). Per germline, CDR1 MDHEN and CDR2 SYDVKM. The CDR3 has 15 amino acids. Trimming removed 3 bases from V and 6 bases from J, with 16 bases in between. The chain's CDR3 is CASSFTSIEADTQYF. In DNA form, the CDR3 reads TGTGCCAGCAGTTTTACTAGCATAGAAGCGGATACGCAGTATTTT.

This clone has a single count. V is TRBV4-1 and J is TRBJ2-3; the D gene is possibly TRBD2 (6 bases). Germline CDR1 and CDR2: MGHRA and YSYEKL. The CDR3 is 19 residues long. V lost 1 base to trimming and J lost 0 bases, with 20 bases between them. The CDR3 DNA reads TGCGCCAGCAGCCAAGTTTTCGGGTTAGCGGATTCTAGCACAGATACGCAGTATTTT. Residues: CASSQVFGLADSSTDTQYF.

J is TRBJ1-2 and V is TRBV10-2, with TRBD1 as a possible D gene (6 bases). Trimming took 3 bases from V and 2 from J, leaving 10 bases between them. The V gene's germline CDR1 is WSHSY and CDR2 SAAADI. CDR3 length equals 14 residues. The CDR3 sequence is CASSEQGSNYGYTF. CDR3 bases: TGCGCCAGCAGTGAACAGGGCAGCAACTATGGCTACACCTTC.

This chain connects TRBV28 to TRBJ1-2, with D perhaps matching TRBD1 (5 bases). Looked up from germline, CDR1 is MDHEN and CDR2 is SYDVKM. This CDR3 comprises 11 residues. V lost 7 bases to trimming and J lost 2 bases, with 5 bases between them. The CDR3 DNA follows: TGTGCCAGCACAGGGAACTATGGCTACACCTTC. Its protein product is CASTGNYGYTF.

This clone showed up just a few times. The chain joins TRBV6-4 to TRBJ2-7, with 7 bases fitting TRBD1. Losses at the gene ends were 4 bases for V and 3 bases for J; bases not matched to a gene: 9. Germline loops: CDR1 MRHNA, CDR2 SNTAGT. CDR3 length equals 15 residues. The CDR3 nucleotides read TGTGCCAGCAGTGCAGAAACGGGACAGCACTACGAGCAGTACTTC. Its translation: CASSAETGQHYEQYF.

This clone was seen more than once but under ten times. The chain recombines TRBV6-6 with TRBJ2-4; TRBD1 agrees at 10 bases. Germline V gene sequence: CDR1 MNHNY, CDR2 SVGAGI (reference sequence). The J segment lost 5 bases and the V segment lost 6 bases, leaving 4 bases of the junction unmatched. The CDR3 is made up of 14 amino acids. The CDR3 DNA reads TGTGCCAGCAGAGGGGACAGGGGTCAAAACATTCAGTACTTC. Translation gives CASRGDRGQNIQYF.

Of note for this clone: The junction and the germline gene differ at one end; a read error may be behind it. The sample carries other DNA sequences with the same CDR3. J is TRBJ2-7 and V is TRBV7-3; TRBD2 might be the D (6 bases). CDR3 length: 14 amino acids. CDR1 SGHTA and CDR2 FQGTGA come from the germline V gene. Here the CDR3 DNA reads TGCGCCAGCAGCTTATTCGCCGGGGGAGACGAGCAGTACTTC. Translation gives CASSLFAGGDEQYF. Full variable domain (missing parts from reference TRBV7-3 and TRBJ2-7): GAGVSQTPSNKVTEKGKYVELRCDPISGHTALYWYRQSLGQGPEFLIYFQGTGAADDSGLPNDRFFAVRPEGSVSTLKIQRTERGDSAVYLCASSLFAGGDEQYFGPGTRLTVT.

This rearrangement joins TRBV19 to TRBJ1-6; TRBD1 aligns across 8 bases. V lost 8 bases, J lost 6 bases, and 3 bases stayed unmatched. In germline, CDR1 is LNHDA, CDR2 SQIVND (reference sequence). CDR3 length: 13 amino acids. In nucleotides, the CDR3 is TGTGCCAGTGCAGGGGGCAGTAATTCACCCCTCCACTTT. It yields the protein CASAGGSNSPLHF.

This clone rates as medium-sized. The chain recombines TRBV4-1 with TRBJ2-7; D gene unclear. Germline assignment: CDR1 MGHRA and CDR2 YSYEKL. CDR3 size: 14 residues. V lost 3 bases to trimming and J lost 4 bases, with 13 bases between them. CDR3 DNA: TGCGCCAGCAGCCACACAGCCTCACGATACGAGCAGTACTTC. Its translation is CASSHTASRYEQYF.